This TCR beta chain was documented in a study of patients and donors after allogeneic stem cell transplantation. TCRdb called the RT-PCR reads again in MiXCR, with one record for every CDR3 protein. In the table there are about 76,000 distinct CDR3 sequences, 26% of which are singletons. The V gene lost 10 bases and the J gene lost 2 bases, with 17 bases spanning the gap. Germline V lookup: CDR1 SGHAT, CDR2 FQNNGV. CDR3 length: 14 residues. Specimen: blood, either unsorted or a sorted T cell fraction (not recorded which). The sequence was collected from a human donor who was either an allogeneic HSCT recipient or a stem cell or donor lymphocyte infusion donor (not recorded which). It is not recorded whose cells these are; they may come from a transplant donor. The chain uses TRBV11-2 and TRBJ2-5; the D is unclear. This CDR3 reads CATNMLVAQETQYF. As DNA, the CDR3 is TGTGCCACCAATATGCTCGTGGCGCAAGAGACCCAGTACTTC.